This T cell receptor beta chain was profiled in a study of control samples from healthy donors and cancer patients (dated by TCRdb to 2020 to 2022). Points on this clone: Its antigen target is currently unknown. No per-base quality is available; no much larger clone lies one base away.

Relative to germline, V is 5 bases shorter and J is 4 bases shorter, with 12 bases between their ends. Inclusive of the bounding cysteine and phenylalanine, the CDR3 is 13 residues long. Of all the DNA, just the CDR3 is kept, 39 bases in frame from base 1. The germline V gene (reference sequence) provides CDR1 LNHDA and CDR2 SQIVND. The method was the immunoSEQ multiplex PCR assay. This immuneACCESS table, as held by TCRdb, lists in-frame sequences with V and J called but not all clones. Of the missing ones, under half trace to an unresolved V gene in checked studies; the others have no known cause. Across this sample there are roughly 150,000 clones, with 93% seen only once. The ten biggest clones cover around 2.5% of the sample.

This clonotype was obtained from a man in his fifties or sixties in good health. The sample was blood. This chain is built from TRBV19 and TRBJ2-7; the D gene is perhaps TRBD2, on 5 matching bases. The CDR3 here reads CASSPARDYEQYF. Here is the DNA: TGTGCCAGTAGTCCAGCTCGGGATTACGAGCAGTACTTC.